This T cell receptor (beta chain) is from a study of metastatic and nonmetastatic thyroid tumors. Findings of the study overall: Versus benign nodules, malignant thyroid tumors reportedly had significantly higher TCR beta diversity, in blood and tumor.

As processed by the authors: Differences in CDR3 between clinicopathological groups were drawn on to build a classifier intended to discriminate distant-metastatic papillary thyroid cancer patients. TCRdb reassembled clones from the PCR reads with MiXCR. In this record, the V and J calls reflect TCRdb's handling and not the investigators' own analysis. The sample has about 19,000 clones; 34% are singletons. This clone was counted ten times or more. Its antigen is undetermined. Thyroid surgery was preceded by no treatment in any patient. With 3 bases removed from V and 2 bases from J, the gap between germline ends came to 9 bases. The CDR3 loop spans 14 amino acids.

The chain recombines TRBV12-3 or TRBV12-4 with TRBJ2-3; the D gene is possibly TRBD2 (6 bases). The clonotype originates from a male donor with papillary thyroid cancer or a benign thyroid nodule (not recorded which). Some clones in this sample may be carry-over from other donors' samples. Material for sequencing was tumor tissue. The CDR3 coding sequence is TGTGCCAGCAGTTTGCGGGGATACACAGATACGCAGTATTTT. It encodes CASSLRGYTDTQYF.